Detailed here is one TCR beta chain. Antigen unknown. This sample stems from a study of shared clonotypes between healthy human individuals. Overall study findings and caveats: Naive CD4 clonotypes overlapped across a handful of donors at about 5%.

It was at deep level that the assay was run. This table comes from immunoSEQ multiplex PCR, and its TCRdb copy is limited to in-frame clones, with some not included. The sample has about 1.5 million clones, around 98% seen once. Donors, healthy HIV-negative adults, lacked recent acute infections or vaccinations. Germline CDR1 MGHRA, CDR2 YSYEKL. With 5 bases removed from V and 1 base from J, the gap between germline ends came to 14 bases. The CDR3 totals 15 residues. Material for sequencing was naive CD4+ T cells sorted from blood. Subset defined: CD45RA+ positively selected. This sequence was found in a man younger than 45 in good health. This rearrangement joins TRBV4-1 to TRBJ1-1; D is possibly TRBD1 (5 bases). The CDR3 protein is CASSTQGRGNTEAFF. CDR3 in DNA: TGCGCCAGCAGCACTCAGGGTCGGGGGAACACTGAAGCTTTCTTT.